Listed below are T cell receptor beta chains from one sample, sequenced in a study of response to subunit inactivated influenza vaccine. MiXCR, run by TCRdb on the RT-PCR reads, gives a single entry per CDR3 protein. The data show roughly 620,000 distinct CDR3 sequences, approximately 10% seen once. These records were also assigned to another study, of T cells expressing NK-cell markers.

The sequences come from PBMCs from blood, collected on the day of vaccination. All receptors come from a middle-aged man who received an inactivated influenza vaccine. CDR3s include the opening cysteine and the closing phenylalanine or tryptophan. Each record gives: CDR3 DNA, CDR3 protein, clone size, D gene, CDR3 length, J gene, V gene. D genes are given only for firm matches. Size is omitted from some rows. Given values are once, few, many or a class for expanded clones.

CDR3 DNA: TGTGCCAGCAGCCGGGCCCCCTCCTACAATGAGCAGTTCTTC
CDR3 protein: CASSRAPSYNEQFF
clone size: -
D gene: -
CDR3 length: 14
J gene: TRBJ2-1
V gene: TRBV7-2

CDR3 DNA: TGTGCCATCCCCGGGAGTCCGAACACCGGGGAGCTGTTTTTT
CDR3 protein: CAIPGSPNTGELFF
clone size: -
D gene: -
CDR3 length: 14
J gene: TRBJ2-2
V gene: TRBV10-3

CDR3 DNA: TGCGCCAGCAGCCAAGTCGGGGGGGGAGGGAGAGAGACCCAGTACTTC
CDR3 protein: CASSQVGGGGRETQYF
clone size: -
D gene: TRBD2
CDR3 length: 16
J gene: TRBJ2-5
V gene: TRBV4-3

CDR3 DNA: TGCAGCGTCCCCTCGAGGTCCGGCGGCTATGGCTACACCTTC
CDR3 protein: CSVPSRSGGYGYTF
clone size: many
D gene: -
CDR3 length: 14
J gene: TRBJ1-2
V gene: TRBV29-1

CDR3 DNA: TGTGCCAGCAGCCGGGGTGGCGGGGACCGAGAGACCCAGTACTTC
CDR3 protein: CASSRGGGDRETQYF
clone size: -
D gene: -
CDR3 length: 15
J gene: TRBJ2-5
V gene: TRBV11-2

CDR3 DNA: TGTGCCAGCAGTCACACAGCAACCTACGAGCAGTACTTC
CDR3 protein: CASSHTATYEQYF
clone size: -
D gene: -
CDR3 length: 13
J gene: TRBJ2-7
V gene: TRBV6-2/TRBV6-3

CDR3 DNA: TGCGCCAGCAGCGGGGGTTACCCCTACGAGCAGTACTTC
CDR3 protein: CASSGGYPYEQYF
clone size: -
D gene: -
CDR3 length: 13
J gene: TRBJ2-7
V gene: TRBV5-1

CDR3 DNA: TGCAGTGCCCTTCCGACTAGCGGGAGAGGGGATACGCAGTATTTT
CDR3 protein: CSALPTSGRGDTQYF
clone size: -
D gene: TRBD2
CDR3 length: 15
J gene: TRBJ2-3
V gene: TRBV20-1

CDR3 DNA: TGTGCCACCAGCAGGATGGGGGGGACTGAAGCTTTCTTT
CDR3 protein: CATSRMGGTEAFF
clone size: many
D gene: -
CDR3 length: 13
J gene: TRBJ1-1
V gene: TRBV15

CDR3 DNA: TGCAGTGCAGAGACAGATCCGACCTACGAGCAGTACTTC
CDR3 protein: CSAETDPTYEQYF
clone size: many
D gene: -
CDR3 length: 13
J gene: TRBJ2-7
V gene: TRBV20-1

CDR3 DNA: TGTGCCAGCAGCTTAGCTCGGACTAGCGGGGGGGGCAATGAGCAGTTCTTC
CDR3 protein: CASSLARTSGGGNEQFF
clone size: -
D gene: TRBD2
CDR3 length: 17
J gene: TRBJ2-1
V gene: TRBV7-2

CDR3 DNA: TGTGCCAGTAGTATAGTCCAGACAGGAGACACAGATACGCAGTATTTT
CDR3 protein: CASSIVQTGDTDTQYF
clone size: few
D gene: -
CDR3 length: 16
J gene: TRBJ2-3
V gene: TRBV19

CDR3 DNA: TGTGCCAGCAGCAAGCCAAGATACAATCAGCCCCAGCATTTT
CDR3 protein: CASSKPRYNQPQHF
clone size: few
D gene: -
CDR3 length: 14
J gene: TRBJ1-5
V gene: TRBV21-1